Shown below are 9 T cell receptor beta chains from a single sample sequenced in a study of OX40 agonist ivuxolimab in advanced cancers. Data came from immunoSEQ multiplex PCR; TCRdb stores just in-frame clones and leaves some out. The sample has some 23,000 clones; 80% to 90% are singletons. Sample: CD4+ or CD8+ T cells sorted from blood, taken in a trial of the OX40 agonist ivuxolimab. Receptors were obtained from an adult with an advanced solid tumor such as melanoma, head and neck, liver or kidney cancer.

This chain links TRBV13 with TRBJ2-3; the match to TRBD2 covers 8 bases. Germline CDR1 PRHDT, CDR2 FYEKMQ (reference sequence). V lost 5 bases to trimming and J lost 4 bases; unmatched junction nucleotides: 8. This CDR3 is 15 amino acids long. CDR3 protein: CASSPTSGTADTQYF. CDR3 nucleotide sequence: TGTGCCAGCAGCCCAACTAGCGGAACCGCAGATACGCAGTATTTT.

This clone appeared once. The V call is TRBV6-6, the J call TRBJ1-2; weak D call: TRBD1 (5 bases). V lost 10 bases, J lost 3 bases, and 12 bases lay in between. CDR1 is MNHNY and CDR2 is SVGAGI in the germline V gene (reference sequence). This CDR3 has 12 residues. The CDR3 nucleotides are TGTGCCACCCCAGGGACCGACTATGGCTACACCTTC. Translated: CATPGTDYGYTF.

The rearrangement uses TRBV6-5 and TRBJ1-6; no clear D gene. The V end was cut by 2 bases, the J end by 7 bases, with 12 bases between. Germline assignment: CDR1 MNHEY and CDR2 SVGAGI. The CDR3 runs 15 residues. In DNA, the CDR3 is TGTGCCAGCAGTTACGTGGCCGGCCAAAATTCACCCCTCCACTTT. Translating gives CASSYVAGQNSPLHF.

The sample holds one count of this clone. A far larger clone is off by one base, so a read error is likely. The genes are TRBV27 and TRBJ2-1, with a possible D match to TRBD2 (6 bases). CDR3 length equals 13 residues. CDR1 and CDR2 from the germline V gene are MNHEY and SMNVEV (reference sequence). CDR3 bases: TGTGCCAGCAGCCTAGGGACTCAGAATGGGCAGTTCTTC. This encodes CASSLGTQNGQFF.

The chain joins TRBV25-1 to TRBJ1-5, with unresolved D. V dropped 3 bases and J dropped 3 bases, with 15 bases sitting between them. The germline V gene encodes CDR1 MGHDK and CDR2 SYGVNS. CDR3 length: 16 amino acids. The CDR3: CASSDFVGWDNQPQHF. The CDR3 nucleotides are TGTGCCAGCAGTGACTTTGTGGGGTGGGACAATCAGCCCCAGCATTTT.

This chain uses TRBV6-5 with TRBJ1-1; possibly TRBD1 for D (5 bases). This CDR3 is 13 amino acids long. The V end lost 2 bases, the J end lost 7 bases, and 11 bases lay between the germline ends. Per germline, CDR1 MNHEY and CDR2 SVGAGI. CDR3 sequence: CASSYGGLNEAFF. CDR3 DNA sequence: TGTGCCAGCAGTTACGGGGGACTGAATGAAGCTTTCTTT.

This clone has a handful of counts. V is TRBV4-3 and J is TRBJ1-1; possible D gene TRBD1, 5 bases. The V gene lost 6 bases and the J gene lost 0 bases, with 8 bases spanning the gap. The CDR3 is 13 amino acids. Germline V gene lookup returns CDR1 LGHNA and CDR2 YSLEER. This CDR3 reads CASRRDLNTEAFF. The CDR3, as DNA: TGCGCCAGCAGACGGGACCTGAACACTGAAGCTTTCTTT.

By sample share, this clone is large. The DNA for the CDR3 is TGTGCCAGCAGTGACGCAGGAGAGCAGTTCTTC. Translation: CASSDAGEQFF. The J gene is TRBJ2-1, the V gene TRBV6-6; no clear D gene. Germline lookup yields CDR1 MNHNY and CDR2 SVGAGI (reference sequence). This CDR3 comprises 11 residues. V dropped 5 bases and J dropped 10 bases, with 9 bases sitting between them.

This chain joins TRBV7-6 and TRBJ2-2, with D unresolved. The germline V gene encodes CDR1 SGHVS and CDR2 FNYEAQ. This CDR3 is 12 amino acids long. V was clipped by 5 bases and J by 4 bases, with 5 bases between them. The CDR3 DNA is TGTGCCAGCAGCCAAGCCACCGGGGAGCTGTTTTTT. Protein sequence: CASSQATGELFF.